This T cell receptor beta chain comes out of a study of T cell responses to AZD1222 COVID-19 vaccine. On the study more broadly: Second-dose groups at about 4 or about 12 weeks were pooled.

For this clone: Its antigen is currently unknown.

Germline values: CDR1 SGHAT, CDR2 FQNNGV. This CDR3 region has 16 residues. Unmatched junction bases numbered 11, after V lost 5 bases and J lost 5 bases. Produced via immunoSEQ multiplex PCR; TCRdb's table is partial and in-frame only. This table has roughly 150,000 clones, around 90% appearing once. Study-wide findings and caveats: Among AZD1222 vaccinees, only six or seven were seropositive at baseline.

This sequence originates from an adult in good health. The chain uses TRBV11-2 and TRBJ2-5; 10 bases fit TRBD2. Material: peripheral blood, obtained on day 0 of AZD1222 vaccination. The CDR3 loop reads CASSRTSGNSLETQYF. In DNA form, the CDR3 reads TGTGCCAGCAGCCGGACTAGCGGAAACAGTTTGGAGACCCAGTACTTC.